Described below is a single T cell receptor (beta chain) sequence and its context. The authors' processing: Junction-only sequences produced by ImmunoSEQ had no quality scores, so filtering differed. This table comes from immunoSEQ multiplex PCR, and its TCRdb copy is limited to in-frame clones, with some not included. The DNA gave D and trimming, while V, J and clone size come from that table. There are more than 2 million clones in the sample; about 95% occur only once, and about 1.1% lies in the top ten. Naive CD8 cells were CD45RO-negative, positively selected for CCR7, excluding terminally differentiated effector memory CD45RA+ cells. This sample is part of a study of shared clonotypes between healthy human individuals. The CDR3 runs to 15 residues. V was pared by 0 bases and J by 5 bases, with 12 bases between. Germline V gene sequence: CDR1 SGHRS, CDR2 YFSETQ.

The J gene is TRBJ2-1, the V gene TRBV5-1, with D unclear. The source of this sequence is a man aged 18 to 29 in good health. Sequenced input: naive CD8+ T cells sorted from blood. The CDR3 coding sequence is TGCGCCAGCAGCTTGGTCTCCGGCGAGGACAATGAGCAGTTCTTC. Its translation: CASSLVSGEDNEQFF. Full variable domain (remainder filled in from reference TRBV5-1 and TRBJ2-1): KAGVTQTPRYLIKTRGQQVTLSCSPISGHRSVSWYQQTPGQGLQFLFEYFSETQRNKGNFPGRFSGRQFSNSRSEMNVSTLELGDSALYLCASSLVSGEDNEQFFGPGTRLTVL.